The subject of this entry is one T cell receptor beta chain. Other DNA sequences in this specimen translate into the identical CDR3. This sample was included in a study of blood T cell repertoires in COVID-19. Some clones are missing from TCRdb's copy, which holds only in-frame ones; the method was immunoSEQ multiplex PCR. Of 150,000 or so clones listed, around 87% were seen once; the top ten hold roughly 4%. Looked up from germline, CDR1 is MRHNA and CDR2 is SNTAGT. The CDR3 extends over 15 amino acids. The V gene lost 4 bases and the J gene lost 2 bases, with 11 bases spanning the gap. The rearrangement joins TRBV6-4 to TRBJ2-2, with a weak D call TRBD1 (5 bases). This TCR was recovered from a middle-aged woman who had been exposed to COVID-19. What was sequenced was PBMCs or T cells enriched from blood (not recorded which). DNA of the CDR3: TGTGCCAGCAGTGCAGAGGACATTAACACCGGGGAGCTGTTTTTT. Its translation is CASSAEDINTGELFF.